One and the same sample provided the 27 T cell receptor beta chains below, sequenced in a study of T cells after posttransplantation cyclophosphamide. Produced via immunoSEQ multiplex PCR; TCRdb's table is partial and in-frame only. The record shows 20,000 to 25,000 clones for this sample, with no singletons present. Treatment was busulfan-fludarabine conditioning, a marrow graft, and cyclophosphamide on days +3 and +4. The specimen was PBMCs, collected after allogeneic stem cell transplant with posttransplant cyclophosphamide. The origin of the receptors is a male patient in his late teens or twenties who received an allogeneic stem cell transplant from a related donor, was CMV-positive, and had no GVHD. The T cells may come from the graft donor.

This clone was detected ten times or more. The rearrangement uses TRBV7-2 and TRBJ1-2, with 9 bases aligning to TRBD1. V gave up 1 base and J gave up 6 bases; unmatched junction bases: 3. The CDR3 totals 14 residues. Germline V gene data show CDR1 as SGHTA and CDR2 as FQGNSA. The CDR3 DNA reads TGTGCCAGCAGCTTAGGTGGGACAGGGCATGGCTACACCTTC. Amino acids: CASSLGGTGHGYTF.

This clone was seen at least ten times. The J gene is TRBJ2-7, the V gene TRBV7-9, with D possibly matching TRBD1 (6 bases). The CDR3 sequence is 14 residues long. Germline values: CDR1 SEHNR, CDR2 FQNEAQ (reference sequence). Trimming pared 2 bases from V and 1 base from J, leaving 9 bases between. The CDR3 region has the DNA TGTGCCAGCAGCTTATCGGACAGATCCTACGAGCAGTACTTC. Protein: CASSLSDRSYEQYF.

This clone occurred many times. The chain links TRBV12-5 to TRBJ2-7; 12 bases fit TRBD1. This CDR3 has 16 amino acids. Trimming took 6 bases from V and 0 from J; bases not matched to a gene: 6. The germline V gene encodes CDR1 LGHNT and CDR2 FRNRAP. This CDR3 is CASGRDRGPGSYEQYF. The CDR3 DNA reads TGTGCTAGTGGCCGGGACAGGGGGCCGGGCTCCTACGAGCAGTACTTC.

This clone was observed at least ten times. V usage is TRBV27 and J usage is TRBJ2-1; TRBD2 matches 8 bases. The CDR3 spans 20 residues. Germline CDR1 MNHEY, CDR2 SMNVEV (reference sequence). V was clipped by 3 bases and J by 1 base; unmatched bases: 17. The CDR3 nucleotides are TGTGCCAGCAGTTTTCTGCCACTGGGGACTGCGGGAGGTTCCTACAATGAGCAGTTCTTC. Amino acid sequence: CASSFLPLGTAGGSYNEQFF.

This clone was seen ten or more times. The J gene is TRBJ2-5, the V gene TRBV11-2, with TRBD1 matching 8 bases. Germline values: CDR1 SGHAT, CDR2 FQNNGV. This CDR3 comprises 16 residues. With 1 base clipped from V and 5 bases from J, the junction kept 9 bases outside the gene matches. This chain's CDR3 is CASSLAVTGVGETQYF. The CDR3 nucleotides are TGTGCCAGCAGCTTAGCGGTGACAGGGGTCGGGGAGACCCAGTACTTC. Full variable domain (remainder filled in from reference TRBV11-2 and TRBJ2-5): EAGVAQSPRYKIIEKRQSVAFWCNPISGHATLYWYQQILGQGPKLLIQFQNNGVVDDSQLPKDRFSAERLKGVDSTLKIQPAKLEDSAVYLCASSLAVTGVGETQYFGPGTRLLVL.

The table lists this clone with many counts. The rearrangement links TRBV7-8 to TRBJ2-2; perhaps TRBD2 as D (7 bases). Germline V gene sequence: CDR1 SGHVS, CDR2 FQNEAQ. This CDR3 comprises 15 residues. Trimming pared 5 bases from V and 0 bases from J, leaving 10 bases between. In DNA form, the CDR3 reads TGTGCCAGCAGCAGAGGGGGGGCGAACACCGGGGAGCTGTTTTTT. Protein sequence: CASSRGGANTGELFF. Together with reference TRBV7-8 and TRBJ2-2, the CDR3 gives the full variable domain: GAGVSQSPRYKVAKRGQDVALRCDPISGHVSLFWYQQALGQGPEFLTYFQNEAQLDKSGLPSDRFFAERPEGSVSTLKIQRTQQEDSAVYLCASSRGGANTGELFFGEGSRLTVL.

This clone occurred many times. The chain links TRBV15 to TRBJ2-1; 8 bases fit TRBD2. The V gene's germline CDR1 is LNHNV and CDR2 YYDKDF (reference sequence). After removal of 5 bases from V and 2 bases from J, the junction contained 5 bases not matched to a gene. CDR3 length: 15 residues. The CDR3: CATSGSGTTYNEQFF. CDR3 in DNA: TGTGCCACCAGCGGTAGCGGGACCACCTACAATGAGCAGTTCTTC.

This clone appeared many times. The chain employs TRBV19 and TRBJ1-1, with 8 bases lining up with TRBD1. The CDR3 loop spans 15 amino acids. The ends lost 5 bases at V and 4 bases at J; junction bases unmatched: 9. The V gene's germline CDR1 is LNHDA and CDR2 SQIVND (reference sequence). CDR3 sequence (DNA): TGTGCCAGTAGTGTTGGACAGGGCGGGATCACTGAAGCTTTCTTT. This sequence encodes CASSVGQGGITEAFF.

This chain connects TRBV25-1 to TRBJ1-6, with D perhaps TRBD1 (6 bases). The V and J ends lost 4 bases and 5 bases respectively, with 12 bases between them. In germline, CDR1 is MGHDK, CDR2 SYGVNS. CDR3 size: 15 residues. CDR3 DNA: TGTGCCAGCAGTGCCCCACAGGGCGATAATTCACCCCTCCACTTT. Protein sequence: CASSAPQGDNSPLHF.

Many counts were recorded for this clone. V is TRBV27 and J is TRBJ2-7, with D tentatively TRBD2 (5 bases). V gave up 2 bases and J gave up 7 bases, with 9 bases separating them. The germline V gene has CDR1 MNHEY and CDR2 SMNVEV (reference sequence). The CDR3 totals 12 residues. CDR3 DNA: TGTGCCAGCAGTTTAATCGGGGAAGAGCAGTACTTC. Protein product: CASSLIGEEQYF.

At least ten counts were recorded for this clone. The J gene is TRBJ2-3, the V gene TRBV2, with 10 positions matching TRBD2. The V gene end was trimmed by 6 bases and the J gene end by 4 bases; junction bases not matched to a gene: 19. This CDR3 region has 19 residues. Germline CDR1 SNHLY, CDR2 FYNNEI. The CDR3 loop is CASRKTSGWGPGLADTQYF. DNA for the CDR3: TGTGCCAGCAGGAAGACTAGCGGGTGGGGCCCCGGGCTGGCAGATACGCAGTATTTT.

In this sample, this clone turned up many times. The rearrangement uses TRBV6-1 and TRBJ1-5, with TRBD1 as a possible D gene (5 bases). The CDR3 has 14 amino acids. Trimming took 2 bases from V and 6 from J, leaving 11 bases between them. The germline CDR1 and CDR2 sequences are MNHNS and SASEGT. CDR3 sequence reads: CASSEFPGPQPQHF. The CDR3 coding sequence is TGTGCCAGCAGTGAATTCCCAGGGCCTCAGCCCCAGCATTTT.

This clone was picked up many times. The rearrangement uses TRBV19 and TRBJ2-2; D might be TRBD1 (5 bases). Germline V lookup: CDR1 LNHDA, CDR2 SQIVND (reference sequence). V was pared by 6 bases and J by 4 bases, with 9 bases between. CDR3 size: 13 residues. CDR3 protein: CASRSQGTGELFF. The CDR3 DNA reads TGTGCCAGTAGAAGTCAGGGCACCGGGGAGCTGTTTTTT.

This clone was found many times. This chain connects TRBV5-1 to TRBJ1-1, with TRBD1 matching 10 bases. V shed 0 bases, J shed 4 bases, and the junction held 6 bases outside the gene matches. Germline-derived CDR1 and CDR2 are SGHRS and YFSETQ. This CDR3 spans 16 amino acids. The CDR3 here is CASSLVGTGVGTEAFF. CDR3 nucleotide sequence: TGCGCCAGCAGCTTGGTCGGGACAGGGGTGGGCACTGAAGCTTTCTTT.

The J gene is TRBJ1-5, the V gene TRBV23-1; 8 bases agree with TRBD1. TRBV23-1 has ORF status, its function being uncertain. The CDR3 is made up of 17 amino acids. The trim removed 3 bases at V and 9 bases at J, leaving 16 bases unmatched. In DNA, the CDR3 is TGCGCCAGCAGTCATCTCTCTAGGACAGGGTGGATTTGGCCCCAGCATTTT. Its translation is CASSHLSRTGWIWPQHF.

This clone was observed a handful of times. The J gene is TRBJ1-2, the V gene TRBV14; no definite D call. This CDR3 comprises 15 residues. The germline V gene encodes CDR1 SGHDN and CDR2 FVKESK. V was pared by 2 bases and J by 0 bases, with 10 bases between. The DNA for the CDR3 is TGTGCCAGCAGCCAAAGCCCTTCCCCTAACTATGGCTACACCTTC. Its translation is CASSQSPSPNYGYTF.

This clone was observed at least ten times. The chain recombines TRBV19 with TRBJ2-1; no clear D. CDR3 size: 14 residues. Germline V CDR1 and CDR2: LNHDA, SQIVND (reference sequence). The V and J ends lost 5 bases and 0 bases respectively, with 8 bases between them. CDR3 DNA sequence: TGTGCCAGTAGTCATGGAGCCTCCTACAATGAGCAGTTCTTC. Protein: CASSHGASYNEQFF.

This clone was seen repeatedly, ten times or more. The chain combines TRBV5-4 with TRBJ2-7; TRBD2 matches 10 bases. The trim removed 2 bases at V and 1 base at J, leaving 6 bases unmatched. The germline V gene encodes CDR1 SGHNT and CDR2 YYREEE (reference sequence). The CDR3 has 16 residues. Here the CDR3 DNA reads TGTGCCAGCAGCTTACTAGCGGGATCTAATTCCTACGAGCAGTACTTC. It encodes CASSLLAGSNSYEQYF.

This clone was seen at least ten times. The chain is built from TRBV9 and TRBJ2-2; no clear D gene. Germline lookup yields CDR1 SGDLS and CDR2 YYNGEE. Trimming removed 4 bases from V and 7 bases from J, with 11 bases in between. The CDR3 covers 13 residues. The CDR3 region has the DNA TGTGCCAGCAGCATACAGCCCGGCGGGGAGCTGTTTTTT. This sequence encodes CASSIQPGGELFF.

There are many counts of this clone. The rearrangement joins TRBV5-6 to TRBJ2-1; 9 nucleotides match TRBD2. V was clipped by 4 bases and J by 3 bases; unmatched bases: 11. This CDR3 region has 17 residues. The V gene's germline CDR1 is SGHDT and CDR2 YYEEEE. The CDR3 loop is CASSLSGSHYYYNEQFF. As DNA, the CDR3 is TGTGCCAGCAGCCTTAGCGGGAGTCACTACTACTACAATGAGCAGTTCTTC. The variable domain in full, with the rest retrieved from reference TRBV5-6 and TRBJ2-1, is DAGVTQSPTHLIKTRGQQVTLRCSPKSGHDTVSWYQQALGQGPQFIFQYYEEEERQRGNFPDRFSGHQFPNYSSELNVNALLLGDSALYLCASSLSGSHYYYNEQFFGPGTRLTVL.

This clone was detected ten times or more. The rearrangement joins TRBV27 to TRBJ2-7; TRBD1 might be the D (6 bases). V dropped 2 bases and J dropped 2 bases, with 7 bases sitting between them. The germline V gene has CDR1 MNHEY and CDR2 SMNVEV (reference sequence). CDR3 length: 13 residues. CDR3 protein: CASSLGGTYEQYF. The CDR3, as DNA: TGTGCCAGCAGTTTAGGGGGCACCTACGAGCAGTACTTC.

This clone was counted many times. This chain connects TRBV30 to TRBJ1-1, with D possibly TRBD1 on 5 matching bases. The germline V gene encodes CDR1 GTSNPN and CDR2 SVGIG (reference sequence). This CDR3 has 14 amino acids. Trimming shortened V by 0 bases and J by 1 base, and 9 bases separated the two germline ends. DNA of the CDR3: TGTGCCTGGAGTGTACACAGGCCGAACACTGAAGCTTTCTTT. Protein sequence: CAWSVHRPNTEAFF.

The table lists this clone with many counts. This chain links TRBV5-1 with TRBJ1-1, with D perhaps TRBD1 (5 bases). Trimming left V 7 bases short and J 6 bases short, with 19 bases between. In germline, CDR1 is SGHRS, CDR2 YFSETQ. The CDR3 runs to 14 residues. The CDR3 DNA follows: TGCGCCAGCCGGCGGGGGTTGGGGGAAGCTGAAGCTTTCTTT. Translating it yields CASRRGLGEAEAFF.

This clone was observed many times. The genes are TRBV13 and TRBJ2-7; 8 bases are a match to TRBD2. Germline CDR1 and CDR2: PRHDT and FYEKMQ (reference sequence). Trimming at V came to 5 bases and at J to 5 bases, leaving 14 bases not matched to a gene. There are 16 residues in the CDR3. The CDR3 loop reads CASSSKGLGIGNEQYF. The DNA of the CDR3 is TGTGCCAGCAGCAGCAAGGGACTAGGGATTGGAAACGAGCAGTACTTC.

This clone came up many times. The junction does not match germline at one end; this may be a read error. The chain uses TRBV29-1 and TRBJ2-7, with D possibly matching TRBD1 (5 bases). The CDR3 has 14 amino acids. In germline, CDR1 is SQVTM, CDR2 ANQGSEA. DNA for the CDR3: TGCAGCGTCATGAACAGGAAGTCCTCCTCCGAGCAGTACTTC. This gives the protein CSVMNRKSSSEQYF.

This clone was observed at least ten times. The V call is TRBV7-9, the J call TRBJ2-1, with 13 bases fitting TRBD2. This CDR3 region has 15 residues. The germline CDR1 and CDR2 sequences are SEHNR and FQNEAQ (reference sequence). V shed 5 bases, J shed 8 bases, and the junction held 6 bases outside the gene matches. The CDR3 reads CASSQTSGGSDEQFF. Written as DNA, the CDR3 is TGTGCCAGCAGCCAGACTAGCGGGGGGTCCGATGAGCAGTTCTTC.

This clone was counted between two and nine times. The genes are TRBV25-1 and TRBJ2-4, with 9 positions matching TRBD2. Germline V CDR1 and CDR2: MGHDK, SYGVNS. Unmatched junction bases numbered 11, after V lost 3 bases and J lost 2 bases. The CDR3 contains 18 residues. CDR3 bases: TGTGCCAGCAGTGACCAAGCGGGGGGCCCTGCGACCAAAAACATTCAGTACTTC. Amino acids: CASSDQAGGPATKNIQYF. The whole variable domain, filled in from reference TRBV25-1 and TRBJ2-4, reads EADIYQTPRYLVIGTGKKITLECSQTMGHDKMYWYQQDPGMELHLIHYSYGVNSTEKGDLSSESTVSRIRTEHFPLTLESARPSHTSQYLCASSDQAGGPATKNIQYFGAGTRLSVL.